This T cell receptor (beta chain) was documented in a study of cytomegalovirus exposure and HLA in healthy donors. CDR3 size: 14 residues. Germline CDR1 and CDR2: SGHTA and FQGNSA. V was shortened by 4 bases and J by 4 bases, with 13 bases between the two germline ends. Primers for the PCR totalled 60 Vbeta and 13 Jbeta. Only in-frame clones appear in the TCRdb table, and some are missing; sequencing was by immunoSEQ multiplex PCR. The sample lists 100,000 to 150,000 clones; about 72% were seen once. This TCR derives from a female donor in good health and CMV-seronegative. The chain recombines TRBV7-2 with TRBJ1-2; no definite D call. Sequenced: PBMCs. CDR3 protein: CASSSTGSSYGYTF. The CDR3 DNA reads as TGTGCCAGCAGCTCCACGGGGTCTAGCTATGGCTACACCTTC.